This TCR beta chain derives from a study of PD-L1 blockade in urothelial cancer. CDR1 is MNHNY and CDR2 is SVGAGI in the germline V gene (reference sequence). This CDR3 region has 16 residues. The V end lost 5 bases, the J end lost 2 bases, and 16 bases lay between the germline ends. Time point noted: pretreatment peripheral blood. Using immunoSEQ multiplex PCR, the repertoire was profiled, and TCRdb retains in-frame clones only, with some absent. The table records 45,000 to 60,000 clones, more than 75% of them present only once. The sample in question was PBMCs, obtained around atezolizumab (anti-PD-L1) treatment. The V gene is TRBV6-6, the J gene TRBJ1-5, with D possibly being TRBD1 (6 bases). The sequence came from a man aged 45-60 years with urothelial cancer. Written as DNA, the CDR3 is TGTGCCAGCAGTCACGCGGGGGGGGCCGGCAATCAGCCCCAGCATTTT. This encodes CASSHAGGAGNQPQHF.